A single T cell receptor beta chain is shown here with its context. Its antigen is unknown. This record comes from a study of T cell responses to AZD1222 COVID-19 vaccine. The study, taken as a whole, reports: The study identified only five to seven AZD1222 recipients as seropositive at baseline.

Both about-4-week and about-12-week second-dose recipients were combined. J lost 2 bases, V lost 0 bases, and 7 bases had no gene match. The CDR3 consists of 16 residues. Germline V lookup: CDR1 SGHRS, CDR2 YFSETQ. Only in-frame clones appear in the TCRdb table, and some are missing; sequencing was by immunoSEQ multiplex PCR. This table holds some 100,000 clones, over 75% found once. The sequencing used peripheral blood, collected 28 days after the second AZD1222 dose. This receptor was taken from an adult who received the AZD1222 COVID-19 vaccine. V and J are TRBV5-1 and TRBJ2-5; TRBD1 agrees at 7 bases. DNA of the CDR3: TGCGCCAGCAGCTTGGCGCAGACAGGGTGGCAAGAGACCCAGTACTTC. It codes for CASSLAQTGWQETQYF. Looking up the rest from reference TRBV5-1 and TRBJ2-5 gives the full variable domain: KAGVTQTPRYLIKTRGQQVTLSCSPISGHRSVSWYQQTPGQGLQFLFEYFSETQRNKGNFPGRFSGRQFSNSRSEMNVSTLELGDSALYLCASSLAQTGWQETQYFGPGTRLLVL.